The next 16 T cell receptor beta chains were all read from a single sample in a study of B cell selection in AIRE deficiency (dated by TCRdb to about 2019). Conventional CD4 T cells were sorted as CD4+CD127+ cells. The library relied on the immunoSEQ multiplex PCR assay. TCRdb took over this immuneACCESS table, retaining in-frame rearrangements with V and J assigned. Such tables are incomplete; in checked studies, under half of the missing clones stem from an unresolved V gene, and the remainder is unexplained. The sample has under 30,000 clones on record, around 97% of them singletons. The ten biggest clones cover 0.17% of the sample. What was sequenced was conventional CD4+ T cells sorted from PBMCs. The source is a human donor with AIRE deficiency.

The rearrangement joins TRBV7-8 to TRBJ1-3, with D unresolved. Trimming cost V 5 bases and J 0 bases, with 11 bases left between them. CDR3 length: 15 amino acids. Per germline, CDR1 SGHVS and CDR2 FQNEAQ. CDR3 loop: CASSQRRSSGNTIYF. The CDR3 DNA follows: TGTGCCAGCAGCCAGCGGCGCAGCTCTGGAAACACCATATATTTT. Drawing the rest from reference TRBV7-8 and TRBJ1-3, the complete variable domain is GAGVSQSPRYKVAKRGQDVALRCDPISGHVSLFWYQQALGQGPEFLTYFQNEAQLDKSGLPSDRFFAERPEGSVSTLKIQRTQQEDSAVYLCASSQRRSSGNTIYFGEGSWLTVV.

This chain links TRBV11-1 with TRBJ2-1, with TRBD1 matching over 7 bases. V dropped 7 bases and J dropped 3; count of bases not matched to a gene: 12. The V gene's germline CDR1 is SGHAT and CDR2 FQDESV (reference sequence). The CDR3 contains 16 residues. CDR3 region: CASMRILGGLYNEQFF. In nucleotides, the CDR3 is TGTGCCAGCATGCGAATTCTAGGGGGCCTCTACAATGAGCAGTTCTTC.

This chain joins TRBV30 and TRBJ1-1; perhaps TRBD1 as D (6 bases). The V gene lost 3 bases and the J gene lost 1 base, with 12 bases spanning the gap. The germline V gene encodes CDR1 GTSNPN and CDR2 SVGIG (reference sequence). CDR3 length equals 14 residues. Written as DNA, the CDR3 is TGTGCCTGGAGCAAAGAGGGACAGAACACTGAAGCTTTCTTT. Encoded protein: CAWSKEGQNTEAFF.

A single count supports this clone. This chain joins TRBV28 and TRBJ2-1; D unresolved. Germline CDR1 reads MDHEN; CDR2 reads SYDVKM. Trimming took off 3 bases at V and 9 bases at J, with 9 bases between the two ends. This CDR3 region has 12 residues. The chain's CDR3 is CASSLIISEQFF. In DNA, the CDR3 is TGTGCCAGCAGTTTGATTATTTCTGAGCAGTTCTTC.

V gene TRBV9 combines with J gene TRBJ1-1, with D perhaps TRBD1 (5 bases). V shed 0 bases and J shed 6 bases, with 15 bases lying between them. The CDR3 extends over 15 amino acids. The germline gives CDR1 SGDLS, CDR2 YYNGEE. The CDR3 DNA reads TGTGCCAGCAGCGTAGAGGTAGGGCCGGGGGCTGAAGCTTTCTTT. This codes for CASSVEVGPGAEAFF.

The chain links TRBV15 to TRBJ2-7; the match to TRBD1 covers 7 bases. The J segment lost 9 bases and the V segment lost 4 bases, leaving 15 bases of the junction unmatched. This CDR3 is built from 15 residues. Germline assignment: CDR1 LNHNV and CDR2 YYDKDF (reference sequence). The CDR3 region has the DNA TGTGCCACCAGCAACGTCGGCCGGGACAGCCCGAGGCAGTACTTC. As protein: CATSNVGRDSPRQYF.

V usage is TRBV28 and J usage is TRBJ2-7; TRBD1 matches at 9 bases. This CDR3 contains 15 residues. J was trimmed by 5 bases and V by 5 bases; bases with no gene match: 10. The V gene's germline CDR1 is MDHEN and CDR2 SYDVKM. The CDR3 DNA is TGTGCCAGCAGTGGCTGGGACAGGGTTACCAACGAGCAGTACTTC. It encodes CASSGWDRVTNEQYF.

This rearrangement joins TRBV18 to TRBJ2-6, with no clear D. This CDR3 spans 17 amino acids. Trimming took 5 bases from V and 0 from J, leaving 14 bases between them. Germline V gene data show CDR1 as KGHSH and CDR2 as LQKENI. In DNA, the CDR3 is TGTGCCAGCTCAATTAATGTGGGTCCCTCTGGGGCCAACGTCCTGACTTTC. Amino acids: CASSINVGPSGANVLTF.

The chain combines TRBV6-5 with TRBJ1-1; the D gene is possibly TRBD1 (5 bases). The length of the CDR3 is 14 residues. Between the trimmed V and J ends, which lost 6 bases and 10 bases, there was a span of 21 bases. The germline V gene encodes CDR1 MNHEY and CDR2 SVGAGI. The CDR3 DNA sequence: TGTGCCAGCAGCTGGACGGGGTCTGAGGGGAGAGCTTTCTTT. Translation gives CASSWTGSEGRAFF.

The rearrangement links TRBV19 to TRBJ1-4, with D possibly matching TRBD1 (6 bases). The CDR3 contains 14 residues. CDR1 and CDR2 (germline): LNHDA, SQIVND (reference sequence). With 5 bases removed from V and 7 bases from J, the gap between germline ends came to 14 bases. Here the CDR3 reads CASSRQGYGEKLFF. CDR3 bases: TGTGCCAGTAGTCGGCAGGGGTACGGTGAAAAACTGTTTTTT.

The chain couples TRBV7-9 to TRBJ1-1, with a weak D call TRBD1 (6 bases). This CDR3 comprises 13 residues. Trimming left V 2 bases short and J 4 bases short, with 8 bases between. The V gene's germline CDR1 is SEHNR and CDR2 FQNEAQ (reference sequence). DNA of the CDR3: TGTGCCAGCAGCTTAAGAGGGGGCACTGAAGCTTTCTTT. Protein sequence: CASSLRGGTEAFF.

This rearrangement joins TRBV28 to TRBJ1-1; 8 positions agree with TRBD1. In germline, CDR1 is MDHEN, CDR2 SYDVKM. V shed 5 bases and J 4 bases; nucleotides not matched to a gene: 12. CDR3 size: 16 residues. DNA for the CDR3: TGTGCCAGCAGTGATGGACAGGGAGGGTACGCCACTGAAGCTTTCTTT. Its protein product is CASSDGQGGYATEAFF.

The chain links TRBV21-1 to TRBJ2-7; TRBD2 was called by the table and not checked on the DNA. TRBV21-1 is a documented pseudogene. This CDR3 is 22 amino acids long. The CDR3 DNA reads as TGTGCCAGCAGCAAAGACTCCTTGCCAGCAGTTCGTAGCGGGAGTCAATTCTACGAGCAGTACTTC. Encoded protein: CASSKDSLPAVRSGSQFYEQYF.

The CDR3 DNA follows: TGTGCCAGCAGTTACGGGATGAGGTCTACCAATTCACCCCTCCACTTT. Amino acid sequence: CASSYGMRSTNSPLHF. This chain joins TRBV6-5 and TRBJ1-6; no clear D. The germline V and J ends were trimmed by 2 bases and 7 bases, with 15 bases remaining between them. Per the germline V gene, CDR1 is MNHEY and CDR2 is SVGAGI. This CDR3 comprises 16 residues.

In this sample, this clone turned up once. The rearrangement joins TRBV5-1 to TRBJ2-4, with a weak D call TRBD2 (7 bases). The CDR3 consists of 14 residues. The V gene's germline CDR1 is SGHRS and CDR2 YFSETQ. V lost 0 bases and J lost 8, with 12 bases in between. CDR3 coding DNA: TGCGCCAGCAGCTTGGGACAGGCGGGGGACATTCAGTACTTC. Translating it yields CASSLGQAGDIQYF.

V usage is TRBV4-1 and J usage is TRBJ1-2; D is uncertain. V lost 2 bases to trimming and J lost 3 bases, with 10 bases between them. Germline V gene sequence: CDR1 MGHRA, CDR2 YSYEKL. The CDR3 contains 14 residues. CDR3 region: CASSQSNIDYGYTF. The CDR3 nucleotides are TGCGCCAGCAGCCAATCAAATATCGACTATGGCTACACCTTC.